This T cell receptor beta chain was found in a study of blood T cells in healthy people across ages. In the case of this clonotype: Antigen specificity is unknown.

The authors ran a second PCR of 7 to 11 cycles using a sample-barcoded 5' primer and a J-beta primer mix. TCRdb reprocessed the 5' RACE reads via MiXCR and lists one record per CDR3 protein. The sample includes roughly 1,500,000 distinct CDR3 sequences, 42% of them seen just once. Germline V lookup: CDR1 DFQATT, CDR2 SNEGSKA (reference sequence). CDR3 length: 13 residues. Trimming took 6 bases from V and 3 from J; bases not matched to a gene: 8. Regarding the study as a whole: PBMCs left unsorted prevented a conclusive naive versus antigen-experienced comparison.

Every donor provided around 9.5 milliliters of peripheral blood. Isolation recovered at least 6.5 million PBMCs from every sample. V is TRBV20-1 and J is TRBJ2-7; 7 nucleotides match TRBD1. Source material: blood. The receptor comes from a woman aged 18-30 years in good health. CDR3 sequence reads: CSAGRGQNYEQYF. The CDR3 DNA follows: TGCAGTGCCGGCCGGGGACAGAACTACGAGCAGTACTTC.